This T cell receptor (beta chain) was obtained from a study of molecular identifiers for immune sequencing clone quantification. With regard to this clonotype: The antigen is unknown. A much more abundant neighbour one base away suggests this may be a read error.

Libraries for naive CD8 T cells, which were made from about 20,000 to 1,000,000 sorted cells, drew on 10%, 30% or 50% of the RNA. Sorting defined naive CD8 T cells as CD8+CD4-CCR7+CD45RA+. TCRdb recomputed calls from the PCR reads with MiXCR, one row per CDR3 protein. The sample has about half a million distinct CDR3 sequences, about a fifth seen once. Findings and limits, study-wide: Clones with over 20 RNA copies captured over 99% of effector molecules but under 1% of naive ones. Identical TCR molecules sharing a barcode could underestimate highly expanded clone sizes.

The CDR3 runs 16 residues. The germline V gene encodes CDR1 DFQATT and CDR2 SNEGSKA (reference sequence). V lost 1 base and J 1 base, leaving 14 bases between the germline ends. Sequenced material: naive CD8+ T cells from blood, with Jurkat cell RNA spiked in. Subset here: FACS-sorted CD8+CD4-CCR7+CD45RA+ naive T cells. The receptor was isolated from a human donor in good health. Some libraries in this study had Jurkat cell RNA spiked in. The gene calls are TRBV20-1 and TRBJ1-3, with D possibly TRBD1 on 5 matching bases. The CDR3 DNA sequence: TGCAGTGCTAGAGCAGGACGGGGCTTATCTGGAAACACCATATATTTT. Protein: CSARAGRGLSGNTIYF.